This is a list of T cell receptor beta chains from one sample in a study of identifying expanded T cells in peripheral blood. The table came from immunoSEQ multiplex PCR; TCRdb's copy has only in-frame clones and leaves some out. The repertoire holds 85,000 to 100,000 clones, with approximately 89% as singletons. The specimen sequenced was blood. These TCRs come from a person aged 18 to 75 in good health. Each CDR3 is given with its conserved first and last residue. The D gene is left open where the match is weak. The size entry is marked missing in some rows and otherwise reads once, few, many or a size class.

v_gene	j_gene	d_gene	abundance	CDR3nt	CDR3aa
TRBV30	TRBJ1-1	.	.	TGTGCCTGGAGCACAGGGATGAGTGAAGCTTTCTTT	CAWSTGMSEAFF
TRBV5-6	TRBJ2-3	.	.	TGTGCCAGCAGCTTGATTGGGCGGGCACCCAACACAGATACGCAGTATTTT	CASSLIGRAPNTDTQYF
TRBV5-1	TRBJ1-4	.	.	TGCGCCAGCAGCTTGGAAGGGGGTCCTAATGAAAAACTGTTTTTT	CASSLEGGPNEKLFF
TRBV2	TRBJ1-5	.	.	TGTGCCAGCAGTGAGGGGGGGCGCCGGGTATATCAGCCCCAGCATTTT	CASSEGGRRVYQPQHF
TRBV27	TRBJ1-4	.	.	TGTGCCAGCAGAGGGGACGGACCTAATGAAAAACTGTTTTTT	CASRGDGPNEKLFF
TRBV4-2	TRBJ1-2	TRBD1	once	TGTGCCAGCAGCCAAGATTCAGGACAGGGAAGGTATGGCTACACCTTC	CASSQDSGQGRYGYTF
TRBV4-1	TRBJ2-5	.	.	TGCGCCAGCAGCCAAGGGCCAAGGGCCGAAGAGACCCAGTACTTC	CASSQGPRAEETQYF
TRBV11-2	TRBJ2-5	TRBD2	.	TGTGCGGTCAGGGTTCTAGCGGGGTCTCAAGAGACCCAGTACTTC	CAVRVLAGSQETQYF
TRBV4-2	TRBJ2-5	TRBD2	once	TGTGCCAGCAGCCCGCTGGGACTAGCGGGGCAAGAGACCCAGTACTTC	CASSPLGLAGQETQYF
TRBV27	TRBJ2-3	.	.	TGTGCCAGCGGCCTAACAGATACGCAGTATTTT	CASGLTDTQYF
TRBV10-3	TRBJ1-1	.	.	TGTGCCATCGGGAACCAGTATCCCCTCACTGAAGCTTTCTTT	CAIGNQYPLTEAFF
TRBV6-1	TRBJ2-5	TRBD1	.	TGTGCCAGCAGTGAATGGGGGACAGGGTTGGGGACCCAGTACTTC	CASSEWGTGLGTQYF
TRBV30	TRBJ2-7	.	.	TGTGCCTGGAGTGTTGGGGCGGATAGCTCCTACGAGCAGTACTTC	CAWSVGADSSYEQYF
TRBV7-3	TRBJ2-1	.	.	TGTGCCAGCAGCTTAATGGCAGGATCCTACAATGAGCAGTTCTTC	CASSLMAGSYNEQFF
TRBV14	TRBJ1-2	TRBD1	.	TGTGCCAGCAGCCCCCGCCAGACAGGGGGCCACTATGGCTACACCTTC	CASSPRQTGGHYGYTF
TRBV6-5	TRBJ2-7	.	.	TGTGCCACGACATCGCCGGGCTTTTACGAGCAGTACTTC	CATTSPGFYEQYF
TRBV19	TRBJ2-3	TRBD2	.	TGTGCCACCCTCGGGGGGGGTGGAGCGGGGGCCTCTTTGCAGGATACGCAGTATTTT	CATLGGGGAGASLQDTQYF
TRBV7-3	TRBJ1-6	TRBD1	few	TGTGCCAGCAGGACAGGGGTCGATTCACCCCTCCACTTT	CASRTGVDSPLHF
TRBV7-9	TRBJ1-6	.	once	TGTGCCAGCAGCTTAGAGGCATTTAATTCACCCCTCCACTTT	CASSLEAFNSPLHF
TRBV6-1	TRBJ2-2	TRBD1	few	TGTGCCAGCAGTGAAGGGACAGGGGGCACCGGGGAGCTGTTTTTT	CASSEGTGGTGELFF
TRBV5-6	TRBJ2-2	TRBD2	.	TGTGCCAGCAGCCCACCTTTAAGCGGGGGGAACACCGGGGAGCTGTTTTTT	CASSPPLSGGNTGELFF
TRBV2	TRBJ1-2	TRBD1	.	TGTGCCAGCAGTGCCCGATCCCCGAACGAGGGGGCTGGCTACACCTTC	CASSARSPNEGAGYTF
TRBV28	TRBJ2-7	.	.	TGTGCCAGCAGTACCCCGGGACTCCGCTCCTACGAGCAGTACTTC	CASSTPGLRSYEQYF
TRBV10-3	TRBJ2-3	.	.	TGTGCCATATCCGACGGACCAGATACGCAGTATTTT	CAISDGPDTQYF
TRBV28	TRBJ1-2	TRBD1	.	TGTGCCAGCAGTTTAACCCAGGGGGCCGGGTACGGCTACACCTTC	CASSLTQGAGYGYTF
TRBV5-1	TRBJ2-1	TRBD1	once	TGCGCCAGCAGAAACACCGGGACAGGGTCTGGAAATGAGCAGTTCTTC	CASRNTGTGSGNEQFF
TRBV2	TRBJ2-2	.	.	TGTGCCAGCAAAGAAAGCACCGGGGAGCTGTTTTTT	CASKESTGELFF
TRBV2	TRBJ1-4	TRBD1	.	TGTGCCAGCAGTGGGGAGGGGGCTGGGGAAAAACTGTTTTTT	CASSGEGAGEKLFF
TRBV28	TRBJ2-7	.	.	TGTGCCAGCAGTTTTAGGGGGGCTACCTCCTACGAGCAGTACTTC	CASSFRGATSYEQYF
TRBV28	TRBJ2-3	TRBD2	once	TGTGCCAGCAGTTCCCGAACTAGCGAAAGCACAGATACGCAGTATTTT	CASSSRTSESTDTQYF
TRBV9	TRBJ2-1	.	.	TGTGCCAGCAGCGCCCGAGCAGCCCTTGCGGGGCGGACCACCTACAATGAGCAGTTCTTC	CASSARAALAGRTTYNEQFF
TRBV27	TRBJ2-7	.	.	TGTGCCAGCAGTTTTGATCCACGGGGTTTCTACGAGCAGTACTTC	CASSFDPRGFYEQYF
TRBV5-6	TRBJ1-5	.	.	TGTGCCAGCAGCCTATCACCGAATAGCAATCAGCCCCAGCATTTT	CASSLSPNSNQPQHF
TRBV18	TRBJ2-5	.	.	TGTGCCAGCTCACCGGGAGAGACCCAGTACTTC	CASSPGETQYF
TRBV19	TRBJ1-2	.	.	TGTGCCAGTAGTCGAGATGGCTACACCTTC	CASSRDGYTF
TRBV18	TRBJ2-4	.	.	TGTGCCAGCTGTGACACGGCCAAAAACATTCAGTACTTC	CASCDTAKNIQYF
TRBV6-1	TRBJ1-5	.	.	TGTGCCAGCAGTCGACAGGCCAATCAGCCCCAGCATTTT	CASSRQANQPQHF
TRBV18	TRBJ1-5	.	.	TGTGCCAGCTCACCAGGGGCGTATAGCAATCAGCCCCAGCATTTT	CASSPGAYSNQPQHF
TRBV11-2	TRBJ2-3	.	.	TGTGCCAGCAGCTTAGGTTCGCAGTTTCGGAGAGAAAAGCAGTATTTT	CASSLGSQFRREKQYF
TRBV27	TRBJ2-5	.	few	TGTGCCAGCAGCCCAACTAGTCCCTGGGAGACCCAGTACTTC	CASSPTSPWETQYF
TRBV7-9	TRBJ2-2	.	.	TGTGCCAGCAGCTTTAGAACAGCGAACACCGGGGAGCTGTTTTTT	CASSFRTANTGELFF